This TCR beta chain was sequenced for a study of beta chain features in type 1 diabetes. The CDR3 is 16 residues long. Per the germline V gene, CDR1 is GTSNPN and CDR2 is SVGIG (reference sequence). Trimming removed 7 bases from V and 0 bases from J, with 18 bases in between. Every isolated RNA sample was fully reverse transcribed, so sequencing captured expressed TCRB transcripts. Assay: immunoSEQ multiplex PCR; the TCRdb copy retains only in-frame clones and omits some. The sample shows under 500,000 clones, approximately 30% of them seen only once. Specimen: naive CD4+ T cells from blood. The clonotype was recovered from a man aged 18 to 29 in good health. The chain links TRBV30 to TRBJ1-4; perhaps TRBD1 as D (5 bases). The DNA for the CDR3 is TGTGCCTCGAAAGAGGGGCCCGGCGCAACTAATGAAAAACTGTTTTTT. It translates to CASKEGPGATNEKLFF.